This TCR beta chain was retrieved from a study of cytomegalovirus exposure and HLA in healthy donors. Study-wide context: HLA-typed donors were the source of 90 million or so unique TCRs, which an early data release held. Study-wide results and limits: Researchers reported in a later analysis that common viral pathogens appeared linked to several top clusters.

This clone showed up just a few times. The antigen is not known. The PCR used 60 Vbeta and 13 Jbeta primers. Clones were sequenced by immunoSEQ multiplex PCR, and TCRdb holds only the in-frame ones, with some missing. The sample lists 70,000 to 95,000 clones; around three quarters were seen once. The clonotype was recovered from a man aged 30-40 years in good health and CMV-seropositive. The source material was PBMCs.

The CDR3 coding sequence is TGTGCCAGCTCACCCACACAGGTTACGGGTAATTCACCCCTCCACTTT. Translating gives CASSPTQVTGNSPLHF. The V gene is TRBV18, the J gene TRBJ1-6; TRBD1 is a possible D gene (5 bases). Trimming pared 3 bases from V and 6 bases from J, leaving 15 bases between. This CDR3 spans 16 amino acids. Germline V gene sequence: CDR1 KGHSH, CDR2 LQKENI.